The T cell receptor (beta chain) under discussion was sequenced for a study of cytomegalovirus exposure and HLA in healthy donors. Regarding the study as a whole: Researchers catalogued under 200 TCR beta chains as cytomegalovirus-associated. The tendency of first-cohort TCR clusters to co-occur in the 90 to 150 validation repertoires was the finding of a later analysis. There were some public TCRs occurring in many donors, but most TCR sequences were rare.

Sequenced by immunoSEQ multiplex PCR; TCRdb stores in-frame clones only, minus some. Of under 75,000 clones listed, 95% to 97% are singletons. Germline V gene data show CDR1 as ENHRY and CDR2 as SYGVKD. The CDR3 consists of 18 residues. V dropped 4 bases and J dropped 7; count of bases not matched to a gene: 19. A word on this clone: Its target is unknown.

This clonotype was sampled from a woman aged 18 to 35 in good health and CMV-seropositive. Sequencing input: PBMCs. The rearrangement joins TRBV10-3 to TRBJ1-3, with 7 bases fitting TRBD1. DNA of the CDR3: TGTGCCATCAGTGGGATCCGGGCCCAGACAGGGCAGGGGAACACCATATATTTT. It is translated as CAISGIRAQTGQGNTIYF.